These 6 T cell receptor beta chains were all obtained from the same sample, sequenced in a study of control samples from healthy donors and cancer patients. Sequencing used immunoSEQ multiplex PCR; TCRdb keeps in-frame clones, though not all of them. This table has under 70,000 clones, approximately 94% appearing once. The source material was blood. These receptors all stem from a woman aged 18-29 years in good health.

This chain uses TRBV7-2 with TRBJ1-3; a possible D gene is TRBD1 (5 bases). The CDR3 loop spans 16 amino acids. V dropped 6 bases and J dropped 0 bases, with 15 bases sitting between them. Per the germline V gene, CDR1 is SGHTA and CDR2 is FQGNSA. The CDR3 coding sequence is TGTGCCAGCAGGACACCTGGGGGTTACTCTGGAAACACCATATATTTT. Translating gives CASRTPGGYSGNTIYF.

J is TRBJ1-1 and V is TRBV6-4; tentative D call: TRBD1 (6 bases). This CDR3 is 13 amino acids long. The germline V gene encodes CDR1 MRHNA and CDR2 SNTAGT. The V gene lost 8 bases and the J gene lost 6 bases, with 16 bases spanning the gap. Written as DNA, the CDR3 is TGTGCCAGCTTATCACAGGGCTTGCCTGAAGCTTTCTTT. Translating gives CASLSQGLPEAFF.

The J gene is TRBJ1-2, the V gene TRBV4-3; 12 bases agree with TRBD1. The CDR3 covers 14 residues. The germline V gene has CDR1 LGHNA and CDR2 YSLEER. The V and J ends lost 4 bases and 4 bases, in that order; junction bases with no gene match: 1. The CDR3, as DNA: TGCGCCAGCAGCCGGGACAGGGGGCCCTATGGCTACACCTTC. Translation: CASSRDRGPYGYTF.

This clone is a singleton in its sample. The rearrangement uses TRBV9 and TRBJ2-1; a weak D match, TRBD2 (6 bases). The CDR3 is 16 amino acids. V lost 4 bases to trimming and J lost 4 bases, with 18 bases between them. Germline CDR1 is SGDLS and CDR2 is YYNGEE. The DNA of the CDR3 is TGTGCCAGCAGCCGACGGGGCGGGGAGAGTTACAATGAGCAGTTCTTC. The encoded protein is CASSRRGGESYNEQFF.

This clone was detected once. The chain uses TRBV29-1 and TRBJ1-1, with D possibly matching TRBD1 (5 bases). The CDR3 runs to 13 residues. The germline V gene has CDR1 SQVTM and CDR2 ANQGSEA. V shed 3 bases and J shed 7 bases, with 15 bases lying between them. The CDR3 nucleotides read TGCAGCGTTGATGGGCAGGGATCGGATGAAGCTTTCTTT. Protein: CSVDGQGSDEAFF.

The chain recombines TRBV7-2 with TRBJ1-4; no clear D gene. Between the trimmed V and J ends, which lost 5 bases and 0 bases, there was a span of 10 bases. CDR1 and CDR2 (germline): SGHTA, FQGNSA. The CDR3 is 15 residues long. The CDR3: CASSPRVSTNEKLFF. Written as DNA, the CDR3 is TGTGCCAGCAGCCCCCGGGTCTCAACTAATGAAAAACTGTTTTTT.